This T cell receptor (beta chain) is drawn from a study of blood T cell repertoires in COVID-19. Across the study: Some COVID-19 samples were acute and others convalescent; all came from the United States, Italy and Spain. PBMCs, B-cell-depleted T cells, or T cells were the source of the cDNA or gDNA that made up the material.

TCRdb keeps only in-frame clones here, not all; method: immunoSEQ multiplex PCR. The sample gives 240,000 or so clones, 75% to 90% of which show up once; around 3% is in the top ten. Trimming left V 5 bases short and J 7 bases short, with 27 bases between. The CDR3 consists of 17 residues. Germline-derived CDR1 and CDR2 are SGHRS and YFSETQ. The J gene is TRBJ1-1, the V gene TRBV5-1, with D possibly TRBD1 on 5 matching bases. Sample: PBMCs or T cells enriched from blood (not recorded which). This TCR was recovered from a woman in her forties with acute COVID-19. CDR3 nucleotides: TGCGCCAGCAGGGGGCTAAATAAAGAACCTGGGGCGGTTGAAGCTTTCTTT. It codes for CASRGLNKEPGAVEAFF.